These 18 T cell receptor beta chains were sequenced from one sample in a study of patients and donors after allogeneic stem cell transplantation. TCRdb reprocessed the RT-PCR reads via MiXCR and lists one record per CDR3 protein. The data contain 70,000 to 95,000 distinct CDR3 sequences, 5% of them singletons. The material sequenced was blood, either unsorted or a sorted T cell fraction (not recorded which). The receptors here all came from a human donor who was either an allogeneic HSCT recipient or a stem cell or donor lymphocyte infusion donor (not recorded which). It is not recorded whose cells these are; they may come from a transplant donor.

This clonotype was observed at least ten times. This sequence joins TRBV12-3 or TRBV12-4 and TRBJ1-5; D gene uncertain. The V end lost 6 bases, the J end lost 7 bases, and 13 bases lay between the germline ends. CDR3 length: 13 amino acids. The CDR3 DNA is TGTGCCAGCAGCGCGGCCCGGCGGCAGCCCCAGCATTTT. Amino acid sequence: CASSAARRQPQHF.

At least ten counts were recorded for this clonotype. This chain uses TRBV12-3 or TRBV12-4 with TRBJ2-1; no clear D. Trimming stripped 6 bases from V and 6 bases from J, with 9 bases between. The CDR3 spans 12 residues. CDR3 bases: TGTGCCAGCAGCCCGGGTCTCAATGAGCAGTTCTTC. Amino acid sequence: CASSPGLNEQFF.

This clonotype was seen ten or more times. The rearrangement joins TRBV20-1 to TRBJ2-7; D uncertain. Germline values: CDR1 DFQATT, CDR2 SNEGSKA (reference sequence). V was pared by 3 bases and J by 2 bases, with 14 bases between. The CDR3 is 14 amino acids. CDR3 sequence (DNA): TGCAGTGCTAGGATGAGTAGCCCTCCCTACGAGCAGTACTTC. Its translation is CSARMSSPPYEQYF.

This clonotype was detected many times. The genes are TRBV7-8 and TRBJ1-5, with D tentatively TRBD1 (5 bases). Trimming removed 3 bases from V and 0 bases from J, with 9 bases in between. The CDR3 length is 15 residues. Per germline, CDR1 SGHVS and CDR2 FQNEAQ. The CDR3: CASSFSTDSNQPQHF. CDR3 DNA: TGTGCCAGCAGCTTTTCGACAGATAGCAATCAGCCCCAGCATTTT.

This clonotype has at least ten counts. CDR3 in amino acids: CASSMESRSYNEQFF. CDR3 sequence (DNA): TGTGCCAGCAGTATGGAATCCCGCTCCTACAATGAGCAGTTCTTC. The V and J genes are TRBV7-2 and TRBJ2-1, with no clear D. Trimming pared 6 bases from V and 0 bases from J, leaving 12 bases between. CDR1 SGHTA and CDR2 FQGNSA come from the germline V gene. The CDR3 is 15 residues long.

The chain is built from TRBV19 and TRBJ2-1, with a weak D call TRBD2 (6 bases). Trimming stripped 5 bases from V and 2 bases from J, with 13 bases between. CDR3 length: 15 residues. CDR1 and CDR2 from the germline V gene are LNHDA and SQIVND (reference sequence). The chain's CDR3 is CASSPSGGPYNEQFF. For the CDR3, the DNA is TGTGCCAGTAGTCCGAGTGGAGGGCCCTACAATGAGCAGTTCTTC.

CDR3: CASSTRRGFSGNTIYF. CDR3 in DNA: TGTGCCAGCAGTACCAGGAGGGGTTTCTCTGGAAACACCATATATTTT. The genes are TRBV6-1 and TRBJ1-3; a possible D gene is TRBD1 (5 bases). The CDR3 consists of 16 residues. From germline, CDR1 is MNHNS and CDR2 SASEGT. V was cut by 5 bases and J by 0 bases, with 14 bases left in between.

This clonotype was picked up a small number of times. CDR3 sequence: CASSPGRLADNEQFF. CDR3 in DNA: TGTGCCAGCAGCCCCGGGAGGCTAGCGGACAATGAGCAGTTCTTC. The chain combines TRBV4-2 with TRBJ2-1; 7 bases match TRBD2. CDR3 length: 15 amino acids. Unmatched junction bases numbered 8, after V lost 4 bases and J lost 5 bases. The V gene's germline CDR1 is LGHNA and CDR2 YNFKEQ.

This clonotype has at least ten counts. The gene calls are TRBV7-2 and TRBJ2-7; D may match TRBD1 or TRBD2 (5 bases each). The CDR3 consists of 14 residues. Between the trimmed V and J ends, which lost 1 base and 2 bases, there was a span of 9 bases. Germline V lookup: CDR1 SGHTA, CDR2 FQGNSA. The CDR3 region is CASSLVGVAYEQYF. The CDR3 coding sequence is TGTGCCAGCAGCTTAGTGGGGGTGGCCTACGAGCAGTACTTC. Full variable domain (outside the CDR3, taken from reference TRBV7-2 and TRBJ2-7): GAGVSQSPSNKVTEKGKDVELRCDPISGHTALYWYRQSLGQGLEFLIYFQGNSAPDKSGLPSDRFSAERTGGSVSTLTIQRTQQEDSAVYLCASSLVGVAYEQYFGPGTRLTVT.

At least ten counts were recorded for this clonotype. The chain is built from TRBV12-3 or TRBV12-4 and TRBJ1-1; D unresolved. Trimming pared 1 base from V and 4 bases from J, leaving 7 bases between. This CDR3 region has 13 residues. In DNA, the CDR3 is TGTGCCAGCAGTTTAGGGGGTTTCACTGAAGCTTTCTTT. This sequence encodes CASSLGGFTEAFF.

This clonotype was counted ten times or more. CDR3 sequence (DNA): TGTGCCAGCAGTTACTCTTCCCCAACTAGCTTTAGCTCCTACAATGAGCAGTTCTTC. This translates into CASSYSSPTSFSSYNEQFF. This chain joins TRBV6-2 or TRBV6-3 and TRBJ2-1; tentatively, D is TRBD2 (6 bases). The CDR3 contains 19 residues. Germline values: CDR1 MNHEY, CDR2 SVGEGT. Trimming cost V 0 bases and J 0 bases, with 18 bases left between them.

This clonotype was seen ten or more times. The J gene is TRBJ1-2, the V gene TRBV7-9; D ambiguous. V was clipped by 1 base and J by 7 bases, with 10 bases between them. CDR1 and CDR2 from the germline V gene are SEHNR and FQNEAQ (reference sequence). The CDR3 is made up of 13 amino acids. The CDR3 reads CASSLDSNGGYTF. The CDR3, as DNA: TGTGCCAGCAGCTTAGACAGCAACGGTGGCTACACCTTC.

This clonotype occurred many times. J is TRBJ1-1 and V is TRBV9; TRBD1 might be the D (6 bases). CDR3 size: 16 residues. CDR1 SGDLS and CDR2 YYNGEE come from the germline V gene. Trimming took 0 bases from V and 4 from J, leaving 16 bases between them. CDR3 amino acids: CASSVGGGLLSTEAFF. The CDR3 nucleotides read TGTGCCAGCAGCGTAGGGGGGGGGCTGTTGAGCACTGAAGCTTTCTTT.

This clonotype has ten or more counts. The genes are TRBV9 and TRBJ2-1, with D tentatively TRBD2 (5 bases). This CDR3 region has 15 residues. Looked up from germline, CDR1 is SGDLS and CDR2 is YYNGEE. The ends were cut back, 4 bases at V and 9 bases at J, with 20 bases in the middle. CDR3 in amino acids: CASSRSPSTRSEQFF. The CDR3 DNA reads TGTGCCAGCAGCCGTAGCCCCTCTACTAGATCTGAGCAGTTCTTC.

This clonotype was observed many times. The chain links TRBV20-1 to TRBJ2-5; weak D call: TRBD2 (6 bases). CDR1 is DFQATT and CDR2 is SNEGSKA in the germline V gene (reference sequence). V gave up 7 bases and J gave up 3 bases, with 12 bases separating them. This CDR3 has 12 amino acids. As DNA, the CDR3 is TGCAGTGGAAGACTAGGGAAAGAGACCCAGTACTTC. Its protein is CSGRLGKETQYF.

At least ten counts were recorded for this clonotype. The CDR3 here is CASSKFSDSGPTGELFF. CDR3 DNA sequence: TGTGCCAGCAGCAAATTTTCGGACAGCGGGCCCACCGGGGAGCTGTTTTTT. The rearrangement joins TRBV21-1 to TRBJ2-2; the table gives TRBD1 as D, unverified against the DNA. TRBV21-1 is deemed a pseudogene. CDR3 length equals 17 residues.

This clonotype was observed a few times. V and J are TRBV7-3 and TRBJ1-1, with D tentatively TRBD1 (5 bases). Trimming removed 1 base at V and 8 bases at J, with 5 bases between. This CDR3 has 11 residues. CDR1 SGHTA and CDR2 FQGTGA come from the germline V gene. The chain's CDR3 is CASSLKGEAFF. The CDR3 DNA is TGTGCCAGCAGCTTAAAGGGGGAAGCTTTCTTT.

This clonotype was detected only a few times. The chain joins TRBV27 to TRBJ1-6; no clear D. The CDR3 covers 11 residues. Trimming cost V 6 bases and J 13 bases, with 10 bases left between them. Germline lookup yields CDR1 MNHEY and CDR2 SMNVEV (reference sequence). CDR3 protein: CASSSTGPLHF. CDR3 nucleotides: TGTGCCAGCAGCTCGACCGGGCCCCTCCACTTT.